This is a list of T cell receptor beta chains from one sample in a study of T cells after yellow fever vaccination. TCRdb redid the calling of the 5' RACE reads with MiXCR, one entry per CDR3 protein. The table lists more than 95,000 distinct CDR3 sequences, roughly 6.7% of them singletons. The sample in question was CD4+ T cells sorted from PBMCs, obtained 10 days after the first yellow fever vaccination. These receptors all come from a man aged 18 to 29 who received the YFV17D yellow fever vaccine. CDR3s include the opening cysteine and the closing phenylalanine or tryptophan. D genes are given only for firm matches. Size is omitted from some rows. Given values are once, few, many or a class for expanded clones.

J gene: TRBJ2-7; CDR3 length: 15; D gene: -; V gene: TRBV6-5; clone size: many; CDR3 protein: CASRRTGTYSYEQYF; CDR3 DNA: TGTGCCAGCAGACGGACCGGGACTTACTCCTACGAGCAGTACTTC
J gene: TRBJ1-1; CDR3 length: 16; D gene: -; V gene: TRBV7-2; clone size: -; CDR3 protein: CASSLGGSGPNTEAFF; CDR3 DNA: TGTGCCAGCAGCCTAGGGGGATCGGGGCCGAACACTGAAGCTTTCTTT
J gene: TRBJ2-5; CDR3 length: 14; D gene: -; V gene: TRBV5-1; clone size: many; CDR3 protein: CASSLKQAEETQYF; CDR3 DNA: TGCGCCAGCAGCTTAAAACAGGCAGAAGAGACCCAGTACTTC
J gene: TRBJ2-6; CDR3 length: 18; D gene: TRBD1; V gene: TRBV6-1; clone size: few; CDR3 protein: CASNLQGSEYSGANVLTF; CDR3 DNA: TGTGCCAGCAACCTACAGGGGTCAGAATACTCTGGGGCCAACGTCCTGACTTTC
J gene: TRBJ1-1; CDR3 length: 14; D gene: -; V gene: TRBV18; clone size: few; CDR3 protein: CASSPSAGRTEAFF; CDR3 DNA: TGTGCCAGCTCACCATCGGCGGGTAGGACTGAAGCTTTCTTT
J gene: TRBJ1-4; CDR3 length: 14; D gene: -; V gene: TRBV12-3/TRBV12-4; clone size: many; CDR3 protein: CASSQQGLDEKLFF; CDR3 DNA: TGTGCCAGCAGTCAACAGGGCTTGGATGAAAAACTGTTTTTT
J gene: TRBJ1-1; CDR3 length: 14; D gene: -; V gene: TRBV10-3; clone size: many; CDR3 protein: CAIKGEGETQRAFF; CDR3 DNA: TGTGCCATCAAAGGGGAGGGGGAAACACAGCGAGCTTTCTTT
J gene: TRBJ2-1; CDR3 length: 16; D gene: TRBD2; V gene: TRBV18; clone size: many; CDR3 protein: CASSPTSGGTNNEQFF; CDR3 DNA: TGTGCCAGCTCACCAACTAGCGGGGGAACAAACAATGAGCAGTTCTTC
J gene: TRBJ1-3; CDR3 length: 13; D gene: -; V gene: TRBV12-3/TRBV12-4; clone size: many; CDR3 protein: CASSHRQGNTIYF; CDR3 DNA: TGTGCCAGCAGCCATCGACAGGGAAACACCATATATTTT
J gene: TRBJ1-4; CDR3 length: 15; D gene: -; V gene: TRBV6-5; clone size: -; CDR3 protein: CASSSSGATNEKLFF; CDR3 DNA: TGTGCCAGCAGTTCCTCAGGGGCAACTAATGAAAAACTGTTTTTT
J gene: TRBJ2-3; CDR3 length: 13; D gene: -; V gene: TRBV5-1; clone size: few; CDR3 protein: CASSHVDRDTQYF; CDR3 DNA: TGCGCCAGCAGCCACGTCGACAGGGATACGCAGTATTTT
J gene: TRBJ2-1; CDR3 length: 16; D gene: -; V gene: TRBV7-2; clone size: many; CDR3 protein: CASSSVGQTIYNEQFF; CDR3 DNA: TGTGCCAGCAGCTCCGTTGGACAAACCATCTACAATGAGCAGTTCTTC
J gene: TRBJ1-1; CDR3 length: 15; D gene: -; V gene: TRBV7-6; clone size: -; CDR3 protein: CASSSTTGSIAEAFF; CDR3 DNA: TGTGCCAGCAGCTCTACTACAGGGTCGATCGCTGAAGCTTTCTTT
J gene: TRBJ2-3; CDR3 length: 14; D gene: -; V gene: TRBV5-6; clone size: -; CDR3 protein: CASSLAQGKFTQYF; CDR3 DNA: TGTGCCAGCAGCTTGGCACAGGGTAAATTTACGCAGTATTTT